This T cell receptor (beta chain) came from a study of T cell changes during pregnancy in multiple sclerosis. The CDR3 loop spans 15 amino acids. V lost 4 bases and J lost 2, with 14 bases in between. CDR1 and CDR2 (germline): MNHEY, SVGAGI. Method: immunoSEQ multiplex PCR; TCRdb's copy keeps in-frame clones and lacks some. The sample holds more than 40,000 clones, 85% to 95% seen once. The chain is built from TRBV6-5 and TRBJ1-2; D perhaps matches TRBD1 (5 bases). The sequence was collected from a female donor with multiple sclerosis, enrolled in a pregnancy study. This sample comprised CD8+ T cells from peripheral blood mononuclear cells, obtained in the first trimester of pregnancy. The CDR3 sequence is CASSSPQTGNYGYTF. The DNA for the CDR3 is TGTGCCAGCAGTTCACCCCAAACAGGCAACTATGGCTACACCTTC.